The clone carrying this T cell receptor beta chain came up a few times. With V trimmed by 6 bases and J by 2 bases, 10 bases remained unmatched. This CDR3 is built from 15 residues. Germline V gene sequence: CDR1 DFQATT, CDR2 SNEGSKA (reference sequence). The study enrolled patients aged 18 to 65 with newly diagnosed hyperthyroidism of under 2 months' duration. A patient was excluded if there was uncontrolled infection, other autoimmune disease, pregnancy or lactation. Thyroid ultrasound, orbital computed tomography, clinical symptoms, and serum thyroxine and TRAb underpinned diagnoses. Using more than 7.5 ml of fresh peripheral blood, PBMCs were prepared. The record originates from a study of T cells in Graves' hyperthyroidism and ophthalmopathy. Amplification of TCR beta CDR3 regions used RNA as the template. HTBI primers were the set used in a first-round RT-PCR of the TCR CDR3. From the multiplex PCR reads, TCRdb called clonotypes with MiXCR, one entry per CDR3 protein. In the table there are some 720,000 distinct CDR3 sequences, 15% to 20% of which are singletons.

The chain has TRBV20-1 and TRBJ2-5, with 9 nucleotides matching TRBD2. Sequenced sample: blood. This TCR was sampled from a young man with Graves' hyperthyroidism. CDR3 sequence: CSAQTSGPTQETQYF. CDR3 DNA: TGCAGTGCCCAGACTAGCGGACCAACGCAAGAGACCCAGTACTTC.